A selection of T cell receptor beta chains follows, all from one sample in a study of blood T cells in healthy people across ages. Each CDR3 protein gets one entry after TCRdb re-called the 5' RACE reads with MiXCR. The sample has under 2,000,000 distinct CDR3 sequences, approximately 50% seen once. The material sequenced was blood. Receptor source: a woman aged 40 to 50 in good health. Each CDR3 is given with its conserved first and last residue. D genes are given only for firm matches. Some rows have no size entry. The others give once, few or many, or a class for an expanded clone.

d_gene	j_gene	v_gene	abundance	CDR3aa	CDR3nt
TRBD1	TRBJ1-4	TRBV5-6	few	CASSWGTGDEKLFF	TGTGCCAGCAGTTGGGGGACAGGGGACGAAAAACTGTTTTTT
TRBD2	TRBJ2-5	TRBV20-1	-	CSATGTRVGGETQYF	TGCAGTGCTACGGGGACTAGAGTTGGAGGGGAGACCCAGTACTTC
-	TRBJ2-3	TRBV14	-	CASSQDRGSADTQYF	TGTGCCAGCAGCCAAGATCGAGGGTCAGCGGATACGCAGTATTTT
TRBD1	TRBJ2-5	TRBV5-1	-	CASSSGTGHQETQYF	TGCGCCAGCAGCTCCGGGACAGGGCACCAAGAGACCCAGTACTTC
TRBD2	TRBJ2-3	TRBV4-1	-	CASSAQLAGGITDTQYF	TGCGCCAGCAGCGCCCAACTAGCGGGGGGAATCACAGATACGCAGTATTTT
-	TRBJ1-2	TRBV2	-	CASSVPGSTYGYTF	TGTGCCAGCAGTGTCCCGGGATCAACCTATGGCTACACCTTC
-	TRBJ2-1	TRBV12-3/TRBV12-4	-	CASSLGVWQFF	TGTGCCAGCAGTTTAGGGGTGTGGCAGTTCTTC
TRBD1	TRBJ2-7	TRBV18	-	CTSSPQGAAYEQYF	TGTACCAGCTCACCACAGGGGGCAGCCTACGAGCAGTACTTC
-	TRBJ2-7	TRBV27	-	CASSLSSGTEQYF	TGTGCCAGCAGTTTATCCTCGGGGACCGAGCAGTACTTC
-	TRBJ2-3	TRBV7-6	-	CASSLASFPQGEGATTDTQYF	TGTGCCAGCAGCTTAGCCAGCTTCCCCCAGGGAGAAGGGGCAACAACAGATACGCAGTATTTT
-	TRBJ2-4	TRBV2	few	CASSGSGDLAKNIQYF	TGTGCCAGCAGTGGCTCTGGGGATCTAGCCAAAAACATTCAGTACTTC
TRBD1	TRBJ2-7	TRBV20-1	-	CSARAWGQGTEQYF	TGCAGTGCTAGAGCTTGGGGACAGGGGACCGAGCAGTACTTC
-	TRBJ2-7	TRBV29-1	-	CSVGWGTSYEQYF	TGCAGCGTTGGTTGGGGGACCAGCTACGAGCAGTACTTC
TRBD2	TRBJ2-1	TRBV7-2	-	CVSSSGGATYNEQFF	TGTGTCAGCAGCAGCGGGGGCGCCACCTACAATGAGCAGTTCTTC
-	TRBJ2-5	TRBV15	-	CATSRTLQAGYQETQYF	TGTGCCACCAGCAGAACCCTCCAGGCGGGTTACCAAGAGACCCAGTACTTC
TRBD1	TRBJ1-2	TRBV9	-	CASSPQGTGGDGYTF	TGTGCCAGCAGCCCTCAGGGGACAGGGGGCGATGGCTACACCTTC
TRBD2	TRBJ2-4	TRBV6-2/TRBV6-3	few	CASSYPGGRENIQYF	TGTGCCAGCAGTTACCCGGGGGGGCGTGAAAACATTCAGTACTTC
TRBD2	TRBJ2-7	TRBV15	-	CATGERLAGNNEQYF	TGTGCCACAGGGGAAAGACTAGCGGGGAACAATGAGCAGTACTTC
-	TRBJ1-1	TRBV12-3/TRBV12-4	-	CASSSNPGEAFF	TGTGCCAGCAGCTCGAATCCCGGTGAAGCTTTCTTT
TRBD1	TRBJ1-2	TRBV6-6	few	CASSYGPSGGTYGYTF	TGTGCCAGCAGTTACGGTCCGTCAGGGGGCACCTATGGCTACACCTTC
TRBD2	TRBJ2-7	TRBV6-5	-	CASSYRAGTGGLSYEQYF	TGTGCCAGCAGTTACCGGGCCGGGACGGGGGGACTCTCCTACGAGCAGTACTTC
TRBD2	TRBJ2-7	TRBV11-1	-	CASSIGLAEIYEQYF	TGTGCCAGCAGCATCGGACTAGCGGAGATATACGAGCAGTACTTC
TRBD2	TRBJ2-1	TRBV5-1	-	CASDWAGGSYNEQFF	TGCGCCAGCGACTGGGCGGGGGGCTCCTACAATGAGCAGTTCTTC
TRBD1	TRBJ2-7	TRBV3-1	-	CASSQGQQGSGEQYF	TGTGCCAGCAGCCAAGGACAACAGGGGTCGGGCGAGCAGTACTTC
-	TRBJ1-6	TRBV9	-	CASSVDVQNNSPLHF	TGTGCCAGCAGCGTAGATGTACAGAATAATTCACCCCTCCACTTT
-	TRBJ2-6	TRBV7-2	few	CASSLLRERSSGANVLTF	TGTGCCAGCAGCTTATTAAGGGAACGAAGCTCTGGGGCCAACGTCCTGACTTTC
-	TRBJ2-7	TRBV6-1	few	CASSEIAGLSYEQYF	TGTGCCAGCAGTGAAATTGCGGGACTCTCCTACGAGCAGTACTTC
TRBD1	TRBJ1-5	TRBV2	-	CASTDRVRGNQSQHF	TGTGCCAGCACGGACAGGGTGCGGGGCAATCAGTCCCAGCATTTT
-	TRBJ2-7	TRBV4-1	-	CASSQGQGPNSYEQYF	TGCGCCAGCAGCCAAGGGCAGGGGCCTAACTCCTACGAGCAGTACTTC
TRBD1	TRBJ2-3	TRBV5-1	few	CASSLMTGWSTDTQYF	TGCGCCAGCAGCTTGATGACAGGGTGGAGTACGGATACGCAGTATTTT
-	TRBJ2-3	TRBV2	-	CARQGTSTDTQYF	TGTGCCAGACAGGGGACTAGCACAGATACGCAGTATTTT
-	TRBJ2-3	TRBV21-1	-	CASSKAGGPQSTDTQYF	TGTGCCAGCAGCAAAGCGGGGGGACCGCAATCCACAGATACGCAGTATTTT
-	TRBJ2-3	TRBV4-3	-	CASSQEISGVHTDTQYF	TGCGCCAGCAGCCAAGAAATCTCCGGGGTTCACACAGATACGCAGTATTTT
-	TRBJ2-5	TRBV6-5	-	CASSVLGGLRETQYF	TGTGCCAGCAGTGTCCTAGGAGGGCTAAGGGAGACCCAGTACTTC
-	TRBJ1-2	TRBV7-2	-	CASSLDGTSGGYTF	TGTGCCAGCAGCTTAGACGGGACTTCGGGGGGCTACACCTTC
-	TRBJ1-2	TRBV4-2	-	CASSQDRGGAVYGYTF	TGTGCCAGCAGCCAAGATCGCGGGGGGGCCGTCTATGGCTACACCTTC
-	TRBJ2-7	TRBV5-6	-	CASSLDVAAYEQYF	TGTGCCAGCAGCTTGGACGTCGCGGCCTACGAGCAGTACTTC
-	TRBJ2-1	TRBV7-3	-	CASSPGVGPKFF	TGTGCCAGCAGCCCCGGGGTCGGGCCTAAGTTCTTC
TRBD2	TRBJ2-1	TRBV6-2/TRBV6-3	few	CASSPWTRSYNEQFF	TGTGCCAGCAGCCCTTGGACTAGATCCTACAATGAGCAGTTCTTC
TRBD2	TRBJ2-5	TRBV6-5	-	CASSTTSGKEVQYF	TGTGCCAGCAGTACGACTAGCGGGAAAGAGGTCCAGTACTTC
TRBD2	TRBJ2-7	TRBV28	-	CASSLGGGRGEQYF	TGTGCCAGCAGTTTAGGAGGAGGGAGGGGCGAGCAGTACTTC
TRBD2	TRBJ2-1	TRBV10-3	-	CAISESMTSGGYNEQFF	TGTGCCATCAGTGAGTCGATGACTAGCGGGGGTTACAATGAGCAGTTCTTC
-	TRBJ2-1	TRBV28	-	CASSPIRGPRDEQFF	TGTGCCAGCAGTCCCATACGGGGGCCTAGGGATGAGCAGTTCTTC
TRBD1	TRBJ2-1	TRBV6-2/TRBV6-3	few	CASSPLAGQGAYNEQFF	TGTGCCAGCAGTCCTCTCGCTGGACAGGGCGCCTACAATGAGCAGTTCTTC
-	TRBJ2-1	TRBV25-1	-	CASSEEGGVYNEQFF	TGTGCCAGCAGTGAAGAAGGGGGGGTTTACAATGAGCAGTTCTTC